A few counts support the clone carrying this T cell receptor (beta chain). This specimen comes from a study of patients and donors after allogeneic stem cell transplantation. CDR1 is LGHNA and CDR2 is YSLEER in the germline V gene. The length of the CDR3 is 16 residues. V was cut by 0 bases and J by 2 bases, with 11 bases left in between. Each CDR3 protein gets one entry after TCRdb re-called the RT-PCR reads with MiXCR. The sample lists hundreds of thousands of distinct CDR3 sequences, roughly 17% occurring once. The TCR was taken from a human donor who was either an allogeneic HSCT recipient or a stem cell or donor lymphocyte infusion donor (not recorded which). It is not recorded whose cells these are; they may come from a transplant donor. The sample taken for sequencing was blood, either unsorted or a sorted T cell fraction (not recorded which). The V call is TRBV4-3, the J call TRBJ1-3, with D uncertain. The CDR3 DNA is TGCGCCAGCAGCCAAGAATTGGTGACACCTGGAAACACCATATATTTT. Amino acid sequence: CASSQELVTPGNTIYF.